This TCR beta chain was recovered during a study of technical replicates of blood from a few donors. Germline V lookup: CDR1 SEHNR, CDR2 FQNEAQ (reference sequence). The CDR3 contains 14 residues. The ends lost 3 bases at V and 2 bases at J; junction bases unmatched: 0. Profiling relied on immunoSEQ multiplex PCR, and the TCRdb table lists in-frame clones only, not all of them. Among just under 100,000 clones listed, about 95% were seen once. The sequenced material came from T cells isolated from PBMCs. The TCR comes from a human donor in good health. This chain connects TRBV7-9 to TRBJ2-7; 11 positions agree with TRBD1. CDR3 region: CASSLGQGAYEQYF. Written as DNA, the CDR3 is TGTGCCAGCAGCTTGGGACAGGGGGCCTACGAGCAGTACTTC.